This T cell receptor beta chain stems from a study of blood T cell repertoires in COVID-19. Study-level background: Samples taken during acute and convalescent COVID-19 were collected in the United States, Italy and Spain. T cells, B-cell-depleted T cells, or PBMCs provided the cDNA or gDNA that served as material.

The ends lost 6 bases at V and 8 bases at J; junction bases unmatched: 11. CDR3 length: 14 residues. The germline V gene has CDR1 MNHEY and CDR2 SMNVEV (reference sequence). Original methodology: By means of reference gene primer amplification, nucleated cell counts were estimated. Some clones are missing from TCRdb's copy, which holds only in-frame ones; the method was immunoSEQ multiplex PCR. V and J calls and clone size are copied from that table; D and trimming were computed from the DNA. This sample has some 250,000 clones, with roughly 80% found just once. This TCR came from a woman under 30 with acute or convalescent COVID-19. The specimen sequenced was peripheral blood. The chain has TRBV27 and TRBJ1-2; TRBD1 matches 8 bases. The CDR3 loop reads CASRPRDRLGGYTF. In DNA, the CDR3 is TGTGCCAGCAGGCCAAGGGACAGGCTGGGGGGCTACACCTTC.